The rows below give T cell receptor beta chains drawn from one sample of a study of CXCR3-negative and CXCR3-positive naive CD8 T cells. Following a re-call of the 5' RACE reads, TCRdb has one entry per CDR3 protein and lacks DNA. The record lists about 120,000 distinct CDR3 sequences, of which the ten most abundant hold 0.29%. The sample consisted of naive CXCR3- CD8+ T cells from blood. These receptors all stem from a human donor in good health. Some clones in this sample may be carry-over from other donors' samples. The CDR3 runs from the conserved cysteine through the conserved F or W.

CDR3: CASSLTGGGNQPQHF
V: TRBV5-1
length: 15
J: TRBJ1-5

CDR3: CSVARGPTEAFF
V: TRBV29-1
length: 12
J: TRBJ1-1

CDR3: CASSLKEGEAFF
V: TRBV5-1
length: 12
J: TRBJ1-1

CDR3: CASSPTTGTYDEQFF
V: TRBV27
length: 15
J: TRBJ2-1

CDR3: CASSLNIRRSTNEKLFF
V: TRBV27
length: 17
J: TRBJ1-4

CDR3: CAISESGRGRQETQYF
V: TRBV10-3
length: 16
J: TRBJ2-7

CDR3: CASSQDLTDTQYF
V: TRBV4-3
length: 13
J: TRBJ2-3

CDR3: CASSSRLAGGPGGEQFF
V: TRBV7-9
length: 17
J: TRBJ2-1

CDR3: CASSAPKGYTF
V: TRBV9
length: 11
J: TRBJ1-2

CDR3: CASSPEGQFGMEPQHF
V: TRBV6-2/TRBV6-3
length: 16
J: TRBJ1-5

CDR3: CSVEGQNHEQFF
V: TRBV29-1
length: 12
J: TRBJ2-1

CDR3: CASSQNRVLAVSSYNEQFF
V: TRBV14
length: 19
J: TRBJ2-1

CDR3: CAIRPTSGGTPQETQYF
V: TRBV10-3
length: 17
J: TRBJ2-5

CDR3: CASSLYVGEEKLFF
V: TRBV7-8
length: 14
J: TRBJ1-4

CDR3: CASSPAGTDTQYF
V: TRBV12-3/TRBV12-4
length: 13
J: TRBJ2-3

CDR3: CSGVGWDTEAFF
V: TRBV29-1
length: 12
J: TRBJ1-1

CDR3: CASSYSGRGNTEAFF
V: TRBV6-2/TRBV6-3
length: 15
J: TRBJ1-1

CDR3: CASSPAGGYTEAFF
V: TRBV27
length: 14
J: TRBJ1-1

CDR3: CSVEVFLVGHSTGELFF
V: TRBV29-1
length: 17
J: TRBJ2-2

CDR3: CASSFRGGSEQFF
V: TRBV5-4
length: 13
J: TRBJ2-1

CDR3: CASGSGTPRDTQYF
V: TRBV28
length: 14
J: TRBJ2-3

CDR3: CASSVMEGLAAYNEQFF
V: TRBV7-3
length: 17
J: TRBJ2-1

CDR3: CASSLDDNEQFF
V: TRBV28
length: 12
J: TRBJ2-1

CDR3: CASSLSSGYEQYF
V: TRBV27
length: 13
J: TRBJ2-7

CDR3: CASSIKDFNEQFF
V: TRBV19
length: 13
J: TRBJ2-1

CDR3: CSARGLAGTYNEQFF
V: TRBV20-1
length: 15
J: TRBJ2-7

CDR3: CASSLPTGSDNEQFF
V: TRBV3-1
length: 15
J: TRBJ2-1

CDR3: CASSLSTDRNTIYF
V: TRBV11-3
length: 14
J: TRBJ1-3

CDR3: CASSQDRTDEQYF
V: TRBV4-1
length: 13
J: TRBJ2-7

CDR3: CASSDPPGLAGIGRDEQFF
V: TRBV9
length: 19
J: TRBJ2-1

CDR3: CASSLPRGPNRKNTEAFF
V: TRBV12-3/TRBV12-4
length: 18
J: TRBJ1-1

CDR3: CASSLDRGPGQAVIHPTQPQHF
V: TRBV11-3
length: 22
J: TRBJ1-5

CDR3: CASSQVTDTQYF
V: TRBV14
length: 12
J: TRBJ2-3

CDR3: CASSFARRSNEQFF
V: TRBV28
length: 14
J: TRBJ2-1

CDR3: CSGTAFNTNEQFF
V: TRBV29-1
length: 13
J: TRBJ2-1

CDR3: CASSYSGGTDTQYF
V: TRBV6-6
length: 14
J: TRBJ2-3

CDR3: CASSYLGRSSDEQYF
V: TRBV6-5
length: 15
J: TRBJ2-7

CDR3: CASSLGSNTEAFF
V: TRBV5-1
length: 13
J: TRBJ1-1

CDR3: CASSGGNGANVLTF
V: TRBV2
length: 14
J: TRBJ2-6

CDR3: CASSGDRGSYNEQFF
V: TRBV10-2
length: 15
J: TRBJ2-1

CDR3: CASSLRTSGRADEQYF
V: TRBV7-9
length: 16
J: TRBJ2-7